The 22 T cell receptor beta chains reported below all come from one sample, sequenced in a study of T-cell reconstitution after alpha-beta-depleted transplantation in children. Library preparation (for TCRbeta) was performed with unique molecular identifiers. TCRdb itself ran the PCR reads through MiXCR, one entry per CDR3 protein. Counted here are over 90,000 distinct CDR3 sequences, around 6.1% occurring once; the ten biggest clones make up 6.1%. This specimen consisted of PBMCs, mostly from graft donor cells, obtained 60 days after TCRalphabeta/CD19-depleted stem cell transplant. These receptors all come from a female patient between 2 and 15 years old who had a stem cell transplant for Fanconi anemia, so the T cells may come from the graft donor.

In its sample, this clonotype was seen many times. V usage is TRBV28 and J usage is TRBJ2-1, with 7 bases fitting TRBD1. Losses at the gene ends were 10 bases for V and 5 bases for J; bases not matched to a gene: 14. Germline V gene data show CDR1 as MDHEN and CDR2 as SYDVKM. The CDR3 length is 15 residues. The CDR3 is CATWLGQDPNNEQFF. The CDR3 DNA sequence: TGTGCCACCTGGCTTGGACAGGACCCAAACAATGAGCAGTTCTTC. The full variable domain, completed using reference TRBV28 and TRBJ2-1, is DVKVTQSSRYLVKRTGEKVFLECVQDMDHENMFWYRQDPGLGLRLIYFSYDVKMKEKGDIPEGYSVSREKKERFSLILESASTNQTSMYLCATWLGQDPNNEQFFGPGTRLTVL.

The sample holds many counts of this clonotype. This chain links TRBV27 with TRBJ2-7; a weak D match, TRBD2 (6 bases). CDR3 size: 12 residues. Trimming took 6 bases from V and 0 from J, leaving 6 bases between them. Germline CDR1 MNHEY, CDR2 SMNVEV (reference sequence). The CDR3 loop is CASSGSSYEQYF. Here the CDR3 DNA reads TGTGCCAGCAGCGGGAGCTCCTACGAGCAGTACTTC.

Ten or more counts support this clonotype. J is TRBJ2-1 and V is TRBV21-1; TRBD2 is the table's D call, not checked against the DNA. TRBV21-1 is a listed pseudogene. CDR3 length: 13 residues. The CDR3 sequence: CASFERGDNEQFF. As DNA, the CDR3 is TGTGCCAGCTTTGAGCGGGGGGATAATGAGCAGTTCTTC.

V is TRBV9 and J is TRBJ2-2; possible D gene TRBD2, 7 bases. In germline, CDR1 is SGDLS, CDR2 YYNGEE. This CDR3 has 16 residues. Trimming stripped 4 bases from V and 4 bases from J, with 17 bases between. The CDR3 DNA reads as TGTGCCAGCAGCCGGCCGGACGGGGGGCCCACCGGGGAGCTGTTTTTT. This codes for CASSRPDGGPTGELFF.

The V gene is TRBV7-9, the J gene TRBJ2-3; D uncertain. V lost 2 bases and J 6 bases, leaving 21 bases between the germline ends. The CDR3 runs 17 residues. CDR1 is SEHNR and CDR2 is FQNEAQ in the germline V gene (reference sequence). The CDR3 sequence: CASSLLRSETPFDTQYF. The CDR3 DNA sequence: TGTGCCAGCAGCTTATTGAGAAGCGAGACCCCCTTTGATACGCAGTATTTT.

This clonotype was counted ten times or more. The chain links TRBV3-1 to TRBJ2-3; the match to TRBD1 covers 11 bases. The trim removed 6 bases at V and 4 bases at J, leaving 3 bases unmatched. CDR1 and CDR2 from the germline V gene are LGHDT and YNNKEL (reference sequence). There are 14 residues in the CDR3. The DNA of the CDR3 is TGTGCCAGCAGGCGGACAGGGGGCCCAGATACGCAGTATTTT. The encoded protein is CASRRTGGPDTQYF.

This clonotype occurred many times. The rearrangement joins TRBV10-3 to TRBJ2-5; TRBD1 matches at 12 bases. CDR1 is ENHRY, CDR2 SYGVKD, per germline. The CDR3 length is 13 residues. The V gene end was trimmed by 9 bases and the J gene end by 5 bases; junction bases not matched to a gene: 4. CDR3 in amino acids: CAIGTGGAETQYF. The CDR3 coding sequence is TGTGCCATTGGGACAGGGGGCGCGGAGACCCAGTACTTC.

This clonotype occurred a few times. J is TRBJ2-3 and V is TRBV11-3; D unresolved. CDR1 SGHNT and CDR2 YENEEA come from the germline V gene. The germline V and J ends were trimmed by 3 bases and 4 bases, with 8 bases remaining between them. The length of the CDR3 is 13 residues. Here the CDR3 reads CASSFRVSDTQYF. CDR3 nucleotide sequence: TGTGCCAGCAGCTTCCGGGTATCAGATACGCAGTATTTT.

This clonotype has only a few counts. This chain connects TRBV14 to TRBJ2-7; 10 nucleotides line up with TRBD2. Germline lookup yields CDR1 SGHDN and CDR2 FVKESK. Trimming cost V 2 bases and J 4 bases; bases outside gene matches: 8. The CDR3 has 16 amino acids. CDR3 coding DNA: TGTGCCAGCAGCCAACGAGCGGGAGGGCCTTTATACGAGCAGTACTTC. It specifies CASSQRAGGPLYEQYF.

This clonotype was seen repeatedly, ten times or more. J is TRBJ2-1 and V is TRBV7-2; D may be TRBD2 (5 bases). Germline CDR1 and CDR2: SGHTA and FQGNSA. The CDR3 sequence is 13 residues long. The V and J ends lost 1 base and 8 bases respectively, with 9 bases between them. For the CDR3, the DNA is TGTGCCAGCAGCTTAGAGATGGACTATGAGCAGTTCTTC. This gives the protein CASSLEMDYEQFF.

This clonotype was seen a single time. The CDR3 end shows no conserved phenylalanine or tryptophan, and so a read error is likely. The rearrangement uses TRBV7-9 and TRBJ1-1; 8 bases line up with TRBD1. CDR3 length equals 12 residues. Germline V CDR1 and CDR2: SEHNR, FQNEAQ (reference sequence). Trimming took 3 bases from V and 11 from J; bases not matched to a gene: 5. CDR3 DNA: TGTGCCAGCAGCTTGGTCAGGGGGCGGGCTTTCGTT. The encoded protein is CASSLVRGRAFV.

The chain recombines TRBV24-1 with TRBJ2-7, with 8 bases lining up with TRBD1. Germline V lookup: CDR1 KGHDR, CDR2 SFDVKD. V was clipped by 5 bases and J by 2 bases; unmatched bases: 7. CDR3 length equals 15 residues. In nucleotides, the CDR3 is TGTGCCACCAGTGCTACGACAGGGGTGGCCTACGAGCAGTACTTC. This codes for CATSATTGVAYEQYF.

This clonotype was seen a few times. The chain couples TRBV15 to TRBJ1-2, with D possibly TRBD1 on 6 matching bases. The germline gives CDR1 LNHNV, CDR2 YYDKDF (reference sequence). With 0 bases removed from V and 8 bases from J, the gap between germline ends came to 16 bases. This CDR3 is built from 15 residues. In nucleotides, the CDR3 is TGTGCCACCAGCAGAGATCTCTTTGGGACAAGCGGCTACACCTTC. It translates to CATSRDLFGTSGYTF.

A few counts support this clonotype. The rearrangement uses TRBV6-5 and TRBJ1-2; 7 positions agree with TRBD1. This CDR3 has 17 residues. V lost 2 bases, J lost 4 bases, and 13 bases stayed unmatched. Germline values: CDR1 MNHEY, CDR2 SVGAGI. The CDR3 sequence: CASSYATGTGAFYGYTF. For the CDR3, the DNA is TGTGCCAGCAGTTACGCGACAGGGACGGGAGCTTTCTATGGCTACACCTTC.

The sample holds many counts of this clonotype. The chain has TRBV4-2 and TRBJ2-7; D not certain. CDR1 LGHNA and CDR2 YNFKEQ come from the germline V gene. This CDR3 contains 13 residues. Trimming removed 0 bases at V and 2 bases at J, with 5 bases between. CDR3 amino acids: CASSQDHTYEQYF. The CDR3 nucleotides read TGTGCCAGCAGCCAAGACCACACCTACGAGCAGTACTTC.

This clonotype was observed at least ten times. Here the CDR3 reads CASSHNLMDRVFNQPQHF. In DNA form, the CDR3 reads TGTGCCAGCAGCCACAATTTGATGGATCGGGTCTTCAATCAGCCCCAGCATTTT. The chain links TRBV6-5 to TRBJ1-5; D ambiguous. Between the trimmed V and J ends, which lost 6 bases and 3 bases, there was a span of 24 bases. Germline CDR1 and CDR2: MNHEY and SVGAGI. The CDR3 covers 18 residues.

This clonotype was found a few times. The chain carries TRBV5-5 and TRBJ1-2, with 7 nucleotides matching TRBD1. This CDR3 is built from 15 residues. Germline lookup yields CDR1 SGHKS and CDR2 YYEKEE (reference sequence). The V segment lost 4 bases and the J segment 0 bases; nucleotides outside the gene matches: 6. The CDR3 here is CASSGDSPSNYGYTF. As DNA, the CDR3 is TGTGCCAGCAGCGGGGACAGCCCCTCTAACTATGGCTACACCTTC.

This clonotype was counted a few times. The rearrangement uses TRBV28 and TRBJ1-1; D is uncertain. V was cut by 7 bases and J by 3 bases, with 15 bases left in between. CDR3 size: 14 residues. Looked up from germline, CDR1 is MDHEN and CDR2 is SYDVKM. CDR3 in amino acids: CASKFTLGYTEAFF. The CDR3 coding sequence is TGTGCCAGCAAGTTTACCCTCGGGTACACTGAAGCTTTCTTT. The full variable domain, with the rest looked up from reference TRBV28 and TRBJ1-1, is DVKVTQSSRYLVKRTGEKVFLECVQDMDHENMFWYRQDPGLGLRLIYFSYDVKMKEKGDIPEGYSVSREKKERFSLILESASTNQTSMYLCASKFTLGYTEAFFGQGTRLTVV.

This clonotype was observed a handful of times. The gene calls are TRBV27 and TRBJ2-7; 8 bases agree with TRBD1. The ends lost 5 bases at V and 7 bases at J; junction bases unmatched: 13. Germline V gives CDR1 MNHEY, CDR2 SMNVEV (reference sequence). The CDR3 extends over 15 amino acids. CDR3 DNA: TGTGCCAGCAGTAAAGCAGGGGGCGCGAGTGTTGAGCAGTACTTC. This translates into CASSKAGGASVEQYF.

The V gene is TRBV6-5, the J gene TRBJ2-5; D is uncertain. Looked up from germline, CDR1 is MNHEY and CDR2 is SVGAGI. The V end was cut by 0 bases, the J end by 2 bases, with 7 bases between. The CDR3 has 14 residues. The CDR3 sequence: CASSYSPVQETQYF. CDR3 DNA sequence: TGTGCCAGCAGTTACTCCCCAGTTCAAGAGACCCAGTACTTC.

V usage is TRBV6-4 and J usage is TRBJ2-1; possibly TRBD2 for D (5 bases). This CDR3 is built from 13 residues. Deletions cut 3 bases from V and 10 bases from J, with 13 bases between. CDR1 and CDR2 (germline): MRHNA, SNTAGT. The CDR3 sequence is CASSDEGLREQFF. For the CDR3, the DNA is TGTGCCAGCAGTGATGAGGGTTTACGGGAGCAGTTCTTC.

This clonotype was recorded a few times. The chain has TRBV6-2 or TRBV6-3 and TRBJ2-7, with 12 positions matching TRBD2. The CDR3 covers 16 residues. CDR1 is MNHEY and CDR2 is SVGEGT in the germline V gene. The J segment lost 3 bases and the V segment lost 4 bases, leaving 7 bases of the junction unmatched. The CDR3 sequence: CASSSLAGGPIYEQYF. CDR3 nucleotides: TGTGCCAGCAGTTCACTAGCGGGGGGTCCGATCTACGAGCAGTACTTC.